The 14 T cell receptor beta chains below were found in one sample sequenced in a study of T-cell reconstitution after alpha-beta-depleted transplantation in children. The library targeted TCRbeta and was prepared with unique molecular identifiers. One entry per CDR3 protein, called by TCRdb with MiXCR from the PCR reads. Among tens of thousands of distinct CDR3 sequences listed, roughly 16% were seen once. The source was PBMCs, mostly from graft donor cells, collected 180 days after TCRalphabeta/CD19-depleted stem cell transplant. The receptors here all came from a male patient under 10 years old who had a stem cell transplant for acute lymphoblastic leukemia, so the T cells may come from the graft donor.

This clonotype was counted only a few times. The chain uses TRBV5-1 and TRBJ2-3, with 9 nucleotides matching TRBD2. J gave up 1 base and V 4 bases, and 4 bases lay outside the gene matches. The CDR3 sequence is 15 residues long. Germline V gene sequence: CDR1 SGHRS, CDR2 YFSETQ. For the CDR3, the DNA is TGCGCCAGCAGCCCCGCGGGGGGGGGCACAGATACGCAGTATTTT. This encodes CASSPAGGGTDTQYF.

The genes are TRBV10-2 and TRBJ2-2; TRBD2 might be the D (6 bases). The CDR3 sequence is 15 residues long. Germline CDR1 and CDR2: WSHSY and SAAADI. Trimming left V 4 bases short and J 3 bases short, with 12 bases between. CDR3 protein: CASSVPGGYTGELFF. CDR3 coding DNA: TGCGCCAGCAGTGTTCCCGGGGGATACACCGGGGAGCTGTTTTTT.

This clonotype has more than one count but fewer than ten. This chain links TRBV12-3 or TRBV12-4 with TRBJ2-2, with D perhaps TRBD1 (6 bases). Trimming shortened V by 2 bases and J by 6 bases, and 13 bases separated the two germline ends. CDR3 size: 15 residues. CDR3 sequence: CASSLFGGLAGELFF. The CDR3 nucleotides are TGTGCCAGCAGTTTATTTGGGGGCCTAGCCGGGGAGCTGTTTTTT.

The genes are TRBV5-1 and TRBJ2-7; D ambiguous. With 5 bases removed from V and 0 bases from J, the gap between germline ends came to 12 bases. Germline V CDR1 and CDR2: SGHRS, YFSETQ. The CDR3 covers 14 residues. This CDR3 reads CASSNGPSSYEQYF. Here the CDR3 DNA reads TGCGCCAGCAGTAACGGGCCGAGCTCCTACGAGCAGTACTTC.

This clonotype was seen only a few times. The CDR3 DNA follows: TGTGCCAGCAGCGATGACAGCGAAGCTAGGAATAGCAATCAGCCCCAGCATTTT. Its translation is CASSDDSEARNSNQPQHF. The rearrangement links TRBV11-1 to TRBJ1-5; D possibly corresponds to TRBD1 (5 bases). The ends were cut back, 5 bases at V and 0 bases at J, with 20 bases in the middle. The germline CDR1 and CDR2 sequences are SGHAT and FQDESV (reference sequence). This CDR3 contains 18 residues.

This clonotype showed up many times. The CDR3 region has the DNA TGTGCCAGCAGCTCTGTGGGACAACCAAATGAAAAACTGTTTTTT. Its translation is CASSSVGQPNEKLFF. The V call is TRBV5-6, the J call TRBJ1-4; possibly TRBD1 for D (6 bases). This CDR3 is 15 amino acids long. The V gene's germline CDR1 is SGHDT and CDR2 YYEEEE. V was shortened by 3 bases and J by 5 bases, with 14 bases between the two germline ends.

This chain links TRBV4-1 with TRBJ2-7; 8 bases map to TRBD1. Germline assignment: CDR1 MGHRA and CDR2 YSYEKL. The CDR3 has 15 residues. V dropped 2 bases and J dropped 0; count of bases not matched to a gene: 3. CDR3 nucleotide sequence: TGCGCCAGCAGCCAACGCGGACAGGGCTCCTACGAGCAGTACTTC. Translation gives CASSQRGQGSYEQYF.

This clonotype was counted a few times. This chain links TRBV7-2 with TRBJ2-7; 9 bases are a match to TRBD2. Trimming removed 3 bases from V and 3 bases from J; junction bases left unmatched: 3. The CDR3 has 14 amino acids. The germline V gene encodes CDR1 SGHTA and CDR2 FQGNSA. CDR3 loop: CASSLGLAGYEQYF. The CDR3 coding sequence is TGTGCCAGCAGCTTGGGACTAGCTGGCTACGAGCAGTACTTC.

At least ten counts were recorded for this clonotype. The chain couples TRBV7-9 to TRBJ2-2; D is unresolved. This CDR3 spans 10 amino acids. Trimming stripped 11 bases from V and 7 bases from J, with 8 bases between. Germline V gene lookup returns CDR1 SEHNR and CDR2 FQNEAQ (reference sequence). The CDR3 region is CAQDGGELFF. Here the CDR3 DNA reads TGTGCCCAGGACGGCGGGGAGCTGTTTTTT.

This clonotype has just a few counts. The chain is built from TRBV15 and TRBJ1-1, with D perhaps TRBD1 (6 bases). CDR1 LNHNV and CDR2 YYDKDF come from the germline V gene (reference sequence). The V end lost 0 bases, the J end lost 6 bases, and 20 bases lay between the germline ends. This CDR3 has 17 amino acids. CDR3 in DNA: TGTGCCACCAGCAGAGATCTAATACAGGGAGTGGGGGCTGAAGCTTTCTTT. Translating it yields CATSRDLIQGVGAEAFF.

V usage is TRBV20-1 and J usage is TRBJ2-5, with 13 bases lining up with TRBD2. The CDR3 contains 15 residues. Germline V gene data show CDR1 as DFQATT and CDR2 as SNEGSKA (reference sequence). V was clipped by 1 base and J by 5 bases; unmatched bases: 4. The CDR3 DNA sequence: TGCAGTGCTAGAGGGACTAGCGGGGGTTGGGAGACCCAGTACTTC. It is translated as CSARGTSGGWETQYF.

This clonotype was found a few times. The chain joins TRBV10-3 to TRBJ2-4, with a possible D match to TRBD2 (6 bases). Germline values: CDR1 ENHRY, CDR2 SYGVKD. Trimming pared 0 bases from V and 0 bases from J, leaving 24 bases between. The CDR3 contains 21 residues. DNA for the CDR3: TGTGCCATCAGTGAGTCGATCGATAGGGGAACAGGACTACTAGCCAAAAACATTCAGTACTTC. This encodes CAISESIDRGTGLLAKNIQYF.

The chain carries TRBV29-1 and TRBJ2-7; 8 nucleotides align to TRBD1. Germline V gene lookup returns CDR1 SQVTM and CDR2 ANQGSEA. The CDR3 contains 17 residues. V trimming: 1 base; J trimming: 4 bases; junction bases outside the gene matches: 15. The CDR3 sequence is CSVEGSRGTGENYEQYF. The CDR3 coding sequence is TGCAGCGTTGAAGGAAGTAGGGGGACAGGCGAAAATTACGAGCAGTACTTC.

This clonotype was detected only a few times. The chain uses TRBV7-9 and TRBJ2-1; TRBD2 matches 12 bases. V gave up 1 base and J gave up 6 bases; unmatched junction bases: 4. Germline values: CDR1 SEHNR, CDR2 FQNEAQ (reference sequence). The CDR3 length is 16 residues. This chain's CDR3 is CASSLVSSGGGNEQFF. The CDR3 bases are TGTGCCAGCAGCTTAGTCTCTAGCGGGGGGGGCAATGAGCAGTTCTTC.